The clone carrying this TCR beta chain occurred a few times. Its antigen remains unknown. CDR1 and CDR2 (germline): GTSNPN, SVGIG (reference sequence). V was clipped by 2 bases and J by 6 bases, with 13 bases between them. The CDR3 has 13 amino acids. Sequencing used immunoSEQ multiplex PCR; TCRdb keeps in-frame clones, though not all of them. This table holds roughly 76,000 clones, approximately 85% found once. The sample belongs to a study of a mutant IDH1 vaccine in newly diagnosed glioma. The study, taken as a whole, reports: Changes in the top peripheral T cell clonotypes seemingly had no bearing on pseudoprogression.

The time point is: week 23, last vaccination. The content of each vaccine dose was 300 ug of mutant IDH1 20-mer peptide, and topical imiquimod accompanied it. The rearrangement uses TRBV30 and TRBJ1-1; possible D gene TRBD1, 6 bases. This clonotype was sampled from a man aged 25-40 years with glioma. Some clones in this sample may be carry-over from other donors' samples. The specimen was PBMCs, collected from a glioma patient whose treatment included an IDH1 peptide vaccine. The CDR3 DNA follows: TGTGCCTGGAGTAGGGGGGCAAAGGCTGAAGCTTTCTTT. This encodes CAWSRGAKAEAFF. The variable domain in full, completed from reference TRBV30 and TRBJ1-1, reads SQTIHQWPATLVQPVGSPLSLECTVEGTSNPNLYWYRQAAGRGLQLLFYSVGIGQISSEVPQNLSASRPQDRQFILSSKKLLLSDSGFYLCAWSRGAKAEAFFGQGTRLTVV.